This entry lists 24 T cell receptor beta chains sequenced from one sample in a study of blood T cell repertoires in COVID-19. Assay: immunoSEQ multiplex PCR; the TCRdb copy retains only in-frame clones and omits some. This table has approximately 390,000 clones, nearly 90% appearing once. The sample taken for sequencing was PBMCs or T cells enriched from blood (not recorded which). Every receptor here comes from a woman aged 35 to 49 with acute COVID-19.

The chain couples TRBV30 to TRBJ1-5, with D hard to call. From germline, CDR1 is GTSNPN and CDR2 SVGIG (reference sequence). The ends were cut back, 0 bases at V and 7 bases at J, with 13 bases in the middle. The CDR3 runs 14 residues. CDR3 in amino acids: CAWSVRGGEQPQHF. CDR3 sequence (DNA): TGTGCCTGGAGTGTACGGGGTGGGGAACAGCCCCAGCATTTT.

This clone has a single count. The chain has TRBV4-2 and TRBJ2-1; 10 bases line up with TRBD2. The CDR3 contains 17 residues. CDR1 and CDR2 (germline): LGHNA, YNFKEQ. The ends lost 0 bases at V and 6 bases at J; junction bases unmatched: 8. CDR3 nucleotide sequence: TGTGCCAGCAGCCAAGATGCGGTTACTAGCGGGGCCAATGAGCAGTTCTTC. Translating gives CASSQDAVTSGANEQFF.

The genes are TRBV6-5 and TRBJ2-5, with 7 bases that match TRBD2. V trimming: 0 bases; J trimming: 4 bases; junction bases outside the gene matches: 5. This CDR3 has 15 amino acids. The germline V gene encodes CDR1 MNHEY and CDR2 SVGAGI. The CDR3 is CASSYSWGGLETQYF. The CDR3 DNA is TGTGCCAGCAGTTACTCGTGGGGGGGTTTAGAGACCCAGTACTTC.

On this clone itself: This CDR3 is also generated by other DNA sequences in the sample. V gene TRBV5-4 combines with J gene TRBJ1-2, with 9 bases lining up with TRBD1. CDR1 SGHNT and CDR2 YYREEE come from the germline V gene (reference sequence). The CDR3 has 14 amino acids. V shed 4 bases and J 3 bases; nucleotides not matched to a gene: 4. Written as DNA, the CDR3 is TGTGCCAGCAGCCCAAGGACAGGGGACTATGGCTACACCTTC. It codes for CASSPRTGDYGYTF.

This chain uses TRBV2 with TRBJ2-3; 9 bases are a match to TRBD2. Germline V lookup: CDR1 SNHLY, CDR2 FYNNEI. The CDR3 covers 15 residues. V trimming: 5 bases; J trimming: 6 bases; junction bases outside the gene matches: 9. The CDR3: CASSSLAGFTDTQYF. The CDR3 DNA reads TGTGCCAGCAGTTCCCTAGCGGGGTTTACGGATACGCAGTATTTT.

The genes are TRBV19 and TRBJ1-5; D is uncertain. Germline V gives CDR1 LNHDA, CDR2 SQIVND (reference sequence). This CDR3 has 14 residues. V was shortened by 3 bases and J by 1 base, with 7 bases between the two germline ends. The CDR3 region has the DNA TGTGCCAGTAGTATGTTTGGCAGCAATCAGCCCCAGCATTTT. This codes for CASSMFGSNQPQHF. Filled out from reference TRBV19 and TRBJ1-5, the complete variable domain reads DGGITQSPKYLFRKEGQNVTLSCEQNLNHDAMYWYRQDPGQGLRLIYYSQIVNDFQKGDIAEGYSVSREKKESFPLTVTSAQKNPTAFYLCASSMFGSNQPQHFGDGTRLSIL.

The DNA for the CDR3 is TGTGCCAGCACCCTGAGCTCCTACGAGCAGTACTTC. Its translation is CASTLSSYEQYF. This chain connects TRBV21-1 to TRBJ2-7; the listed D gene, TRBD2, was not tested against the DNA. TRBV21-1 has pseudogene status. The CDR3 is 12 amino acids.

V is TRBV5-1 and J is TRBJ2-5; D may be TRBD2 (6 bases). V shed 1 base and J shed 2 bases, with 15 bases lying between them. The CDR3 consists of 16 residues. Germline CDR1 is SGHRS and CDR2 is YFSETQ. CDR3 bases: TGCGCCAGCAGCTTGTTACGACGGGGGACTCAAGAGACCCAGTACTTC. Encoded protein: CASSLLRRGTQETQYF.

The J gene is TRBJ2-3, the V gene TRBV2, with 8 bases matching TRBD2. With 5 bases clipped from V and 2 bases from J, the junction kept 3 bases outside the gene matches. CDR1 SNHLY and CDR2 FYNNEI come from the germline V gene. The CDR3 loop spans 14 amino acids. The CDR3 region has the DNA TGTGCCAGCAGTCCGGGACTAGACACAGATACGCAGTATTTT. Its translation is CASSPGLDTDTQYF. Drawing the rest from reference TRBV2 and TRBJ2-3, the complete variable domain is EPEVTQTPSHQVTQMGQEVILRCVPISNHLYFYWYRQILGQKVEFLVSFYNNEISEKSEIFDDQFSVERPDGSNFTLKIRSTKLEDSAMYFCASSPGLDTDTQYFGPGTRLTVL.

The V gene is TRBV7-9, the J gene TRBJ1-2; a possible D gene is TRBD1 (5 bases). Germline CDR1 is SEHNR and CDR2 is FQNEAQ (reference sequence). The V gene lost 3 bases and the J gene lost 6 bases, with 11 bases spanning the gap. There are 13 residues in the CDR3. CDR3 amino acids: CASSFPQGDGYTF. The DNA for the CDR3 is TGTGCCAGCAGCTTTCCGCAGGGTGATGGCTACACCTTC.

Comment on this clone: This sample includes further DNA sequences coding for the same CDR3. The rearrangement links TRBV5-1 to TRBJ1-3, with 7 bases aligning to TRBD1. CDR1 SGHRS and CDR2 YFSETQ come from the germline V gene. J lost 4 bases, V lost 3 bases, and 7 bases had no gene match. The CDR3 length is 15 residues. The CDR3 DNA is TGCGCCAGCAGCTCCGACAGGGCCGGCGGAAACACCATATATTTT. It codes for CASSSDRAGGNTIYF.

The chain is built from TRBV27 and TRBJ2-3; 10 bases match TRBD1. From germline, CDR1 is MNHEY and CDR2 SMNVEV (reference sequence). The V gene end was trimmed by 4 bases and the J gene end by 3 bases; junction bases not matched to a gene: 7. This CDR3 region has 16 residues. CDR3 in DNA: TGTGCCAGCAGTTCGCCGGGGACAGGGGTAACAGATACGCAGTATTTT. Residues: CASSSPGTGVTDTQYF.

With regard to this clone: This CDR3 is also generated by other DNA sequences in the sample. CDR3 in DNA: TGTGCCAGTAGTATATTGGGGAGGAACACTGAAGCTTTCTTT. Amino acid sequence: CASSILGRNTEAFF. The V call is TRBV19, the J call TRBJ1-1; no clear D gene. The germline CDR1 and CDR2 sequences are LNHDA and SQIVND (reference sequence). V was cut by 2 bases and J by 1 base, with 8 bases left in between. The CDR3 covers 14 residues.

This chain connects TRBV29-1 to TRBJ2-3, with 11 bases matching TRBD2. The V gene's germline CDR1 is SQVTM and CDR2 ANQGSEA. The trim removed 3 bases at V and 5 bases at J, leaving 4 bases unmatched. The CDR3 covers 14 residues. This CDR3 is CSVDLAGGQDTQYF. In nucleotides, the CDR3 is TGCAGCGTTGACCTAGCGGGGGGCCAAGATACGCAGTATTTT.

The V call is TRBV2, the J call TRBJ1-2; 9 bases map to TRBD1. The CDR3 length is 15 residues. J gave up 4 bases and V 2 bases, and 5 bases lay outside the gene matches. The V gene's germline CDR1 is SNHLY and CDR2 FYNNEI. The CDR3 loop reads CASSELDRGIYGYTF. DNA for the CDR3: TGTGCCAGCAGTGAATTGGACAGGGGAATCTATGGCTACACCTTC.

V gene TRBV11-2 combines with J gene TRBJ1-2, with D hard to call. The CDR3 extends over 13 amino acids. CDR1 is SGHAT and CDR2 is FQNNGV in the germline V gene. V lost 3 bases, J lost 4 bases, and 9 bases lay in between. The CDR3 loop is CASSLSNGYGYTF. The CDR3 region has the DNA TGTGCCAGCAGCTTGTCCAACGGCTATGGCTACACCTTC. Supplemented by reference TRBV11-2 and TRBJ1-2, the full variable domain reads EAGVAQSPRYKIIEKRQSVAFWCNPISGHATLYWYQQILGQGPKLLIQFQNNGVVDDSQLPKDRFSAERLKGVDSTLKIQPAKLEDSAVYLCASSLSNGYGYTFGSGTRLTVV.

This sequence joins TRBV15 and TRBJ2-2, with D unresolved. Trimming took off 0 bases at V and 6 bases at J, with 5 bases between the two ends. The germline V gene has CDR1 LNHNV and CDR2 YYDKDF (reference sequence). The CDR3 extends over 13 amino acids. The CDR3 protein is CATSRDTAGELFF. As DNA, the CDR3 is TGTGCCACCAGCAGAGATACGGCCGGGGAGCTGTTTTTT. The complete variable domain, with remaining parts taken from reference TRBV15 and TRBJ2-2, reads DAMVIQNPRYQVTQFGKPVTLSCSQTLNHNVMYWYQQKSSQAPKLLFHYYDKDFNNEADTPDNFQSRRPNTSFCFLDIRSPGLGDTAMYLCATSRDTAGELFFGEGSRLTVL.

This chain joins TRBV5-4 and TRBJ1-1; 7 bases fit TRBD1. V was clipped by 4 bases and J by 5 bases; unmatched bases: 5. The CDR3 sequence is 13 residues long. Germline V gene data show CDR1 as SGHNT and CDR2 as YYREEE (reference sequence). The CDR3 sequence: CASSTHRGTEAFF. DNA of the CDR3: TGTGCCAGCAGCACACACAGGGGTACTGAAGCTTTCTTT.

The chain uses TRBV3-1 (or the pseudogene TRBV3-2) and TRBJ2-5; D might be TRBD2 (5 bases). The CDR3 totals 14 residues. V was pared by 0 bases and J by 4 bases, with 9 bases between. CDR1 and CDR2 from the germline V gene are LGHDT and YNNKEL (reference sequence). CDR3 residues: CASSQEVGGETQYF. The DNA for the CDR3 is TGTGCCAGCAGCCAAGAAGTCGGAGGAGAGACCCAGTACTTC.

This sequence joins TRBV4-1 and TRBJ1-1, with D perhaps matching TRBD1 (6 bases). Between the trimmed V and J ends, which lost 1 base and 0 bases, there was a span of 18 bases. The CDR3 contains 18 residues. Germline V gene lookup returns CDR1 MGHRA and CDR2 YSYEKL. The CDR3 coding sequence is TGCGCCAGCAGCCAAGTACAGGGTCTTATCTCGATGAACACTGAAGCTTTCTTT. Residues: CASSQVQGLISMNTEAFF.

This clone was seen once. This sequence joins TRBV30 and TRBJ1-6, with 9 bases aligning to TRBD1. Trimming at V came to 5 bases and at J to 6 bases, leaving 5 bases not matched to a gene. This CDR3 contains 14 residues. CDR1 GTSNPN and CDR2 SVGIG come from the germline V gene (reference sequence). CDR3 bases: TGTGCCTGGCGTGGGGACAGGGTTAATTCACCCCTCCACTTT. It specifies CAWRGDRVNSPLHF.

V and J are TRBV10-3 and TRBJ2-3; D might be TRBD2 (6 bases). The germline gives CDR1 ENHRY, CDR2 SYGVKD. The CDR3 consists of 15 residues. Trimming took 3 bases from V and 6 from J, leaving 16 bases between them. This chain's CDR3 is CAISDWRGTGDTQYF. Here the CDR3 DNA reads TGTGCCATCAGTGACTGGCGGGGTACAGGTGATACGCAGTATTTT.

This rearrangement joins TRBV2 to TRBJ2-3, with D maybe TRBD2 (5 bases). Deletions cut 7 bases from V and 8 bases from J, with 10 bases between. Germline V CDR1 and CDR2: SNHLY, FYNNEI. This CDR3 is built from 11 residues. This CDR3 is CASTGSGTQYF. For the CDR3, the DNA is TGTGCCAGCACGGGGAGCGGTACGCAGTATTTT. The full variable domain, in which reference TRBV2 and TRBJ2-3 provide the parts outside the CDR3, is EPEVTQTPSHQVTQMGQEVILRCVPISNHLYFYWYRQILGQKVEFLVSFYNNEISEKSEIFDDQFSVERPDGSNFTLKIRSTKLEDSAMYFCASTGSGTQYFGPGTRLTVL.

V and J are TRBV19 and TRBJ2-5; D unclear. Trimming took 6 bases from V and 3 from J, leaving 20 bases between them. The CDR3 sequence is 16 residues long. The germline V gene encodes CDR1 LNHDA and CDR2 SQIVND (reference sequence). Here the CDR3 DNA reads TGTGCCAGTAGCCGTGGAGCCAGAGCCCTAAAAGAGACCCAGTACTTC. Protein: CASSRGARALKETQYF. The full variable domain, its missing parts supplied by reference TRBV19 and TRBJ2-5, is DGGITQSPKYLFRKEGQNVTLSCEQNLNHDAMYWYRQDPGQGLRLIYYSQIVNDFQKGDIAEGYSVSREKKESFPLTVTSAQKNPTAFYLCASSRGARALKETQYFGPGTRLLVL.